The rows below give T cell receptor beta chains drawn from one sample of a study of blood T cell repertoires in COVID-19. Clones were sequenced by immunoSEQ multiplex PCR, and TCRdb holds only the in-frame ones, with some missing. Here the sample spans about 250,000 clones, about 86% being singletons. Sequenced: peripheral blood. The receptors come from a man at least 80 years old with acute or convalescent COVID-19. Each CDR3 is given with its conserved first and last residue. A D gene is named only where the DNA matches it firmly. Size values are once, few and many counts, or a class for expanded clones, and some rows have none.

>TRBJ2-3|NA|NA|TRBV7-2
TGTGCCAGCAGCTTAGTAGCGGTAGCTGGTCCCGATACGCAGTATTTT
CASSLVAVAGPDTQYF
>TRBJ1-5|NA|NA|TRBV19
TGTGCCAGAGCAGGGGAAAGTAGTAGCAATCAGCCCCAGCATTTT
CARAGESSSNQPQHF
>TRBJ1-2|NA|NA|TRBV3-1/TRBV3-2
TGTGCCAGCAGCCAAGATCCCCTGAGGAGCTATGGCTACACCTTC
CASSQDPLRSYGYTF
>TRBJ2-3|NA|TRBD1|TRBV24-1
TGTGCCACCAGTGAACTGGACAGGGAAACAGATACGCAGTATTTT
CATSELDRETDTQYF
>TRBJ1-4|few|NA|TRBV28
TGTGCCAGCAGTCTTACCCGGGTTCGCGGTGAAAAACTGTTTTTT
CASSLTRVRGEKLFF
>TRBJ2-2|NA|NA|TRBV7-3
TGTGCCAGCAGCTTAAATCGGCCGGGGACTCCTTGGGTGGCCGGGGAGCTGTTTTTT
CASSLNRPGTPWVAGELFF
>TRBJ2-5|NA|TRBD1|TRBV14
TGTGCCAGCAGCCCTCTGACAGGGGGCACAGAGACCCAGTACTTC
CASSPLTGGTETQYF
>TRBJ2-2|NA|TRBD2|TRBV7-3
TGTGCCAGCAGCTTAGGGCTAACTAGCGAGAACACCGGGGAGCTGTTTTTT
CASSLGLTSENTGELFF
>TRBJ2-1|NA|TRBD1|TRBV7-2
TGTGCCAGCAGCTTAAGGACAGGGCAAGACAATGAGCAGTTCTTC
CASSLRTGQDNEQFF
>TRBJ2-7|NA|NA|TRBV21-1
TGTGCCAGCAGCAAATGGGCCCCCGACGAGCAGTACTTC
CASSKWAPDEQYF
>TRBJ2-3|NA|TRBD1|TRBV24-1
TGTGCCACCAGTGATTTGCCCCTCGGACAGGGGAGGTTGGCAGATACGCAGTATTTT
CATSDLPLGQGRLADTQYF